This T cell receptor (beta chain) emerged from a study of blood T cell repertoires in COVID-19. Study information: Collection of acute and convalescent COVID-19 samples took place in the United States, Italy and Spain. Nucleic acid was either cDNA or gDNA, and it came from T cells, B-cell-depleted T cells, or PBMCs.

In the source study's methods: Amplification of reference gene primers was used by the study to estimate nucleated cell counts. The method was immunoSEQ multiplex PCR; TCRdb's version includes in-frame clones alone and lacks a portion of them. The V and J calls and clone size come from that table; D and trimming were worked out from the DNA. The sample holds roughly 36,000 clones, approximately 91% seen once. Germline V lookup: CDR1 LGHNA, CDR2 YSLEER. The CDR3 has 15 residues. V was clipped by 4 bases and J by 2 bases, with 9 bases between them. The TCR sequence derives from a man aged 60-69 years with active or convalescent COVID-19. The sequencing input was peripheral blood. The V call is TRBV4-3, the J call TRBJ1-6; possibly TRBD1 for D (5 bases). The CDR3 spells CASSPTGAYNSPLHF. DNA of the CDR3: TGCGCCAGCAGCCCAACAGGAGCCTATAATTCACCCCTCCACTTT.